This T cell receptor beta chain came from a study of blood T cells in healthy people across ages. Study summary: About one barcoded TCR beta cDNA was captured per two T cells. Overall study findings and caveats: The study could not conclusively compare naive and antigen-experienced cells, given its unsorted PBMCs. Versus aged donors, long-lived donors had higher diversity and more naive CD4+ cells.

This CDR3 is built from 18 residues. CDR1 and CDR2 (germline): SNHLY, FYNNEI. Together with a sample-barcoded 5' primer, a J-beta primer mix was included in a second PCR lasting about 7 to 11 cycles. A template-switch adaptor that had 12 random nucleotides put a tag on each cDNA molecule. Each CDR3 protein gets one entry after TCRdb re-called the 5' RACE reads with MiXCR. The top ten hold approximately 0.71% of the sample, which has over a million distinct CDR3 sequences, approximately 25% seen once. As for this clonotype: Antigen unknown.

Another study also made use of these data, one on T cells of mothers and their children.

The sequence was collected from a girl aged 2 to 9 in good health. The chain couples TRBV2 to TRBJ2-5, with 9 bases that match TRBD1. The J call may be faulty, since TRBJ2-7 better matches the DNA end. Sample: blood. CDR3 residues: CASSDFFWTGAVSYEQYF. DNA for the CDR3: TGTGCCAGCAGTGATTTTTTTTGGACAGGGGCCGTTTCCTACGAGCAGTACTTC.